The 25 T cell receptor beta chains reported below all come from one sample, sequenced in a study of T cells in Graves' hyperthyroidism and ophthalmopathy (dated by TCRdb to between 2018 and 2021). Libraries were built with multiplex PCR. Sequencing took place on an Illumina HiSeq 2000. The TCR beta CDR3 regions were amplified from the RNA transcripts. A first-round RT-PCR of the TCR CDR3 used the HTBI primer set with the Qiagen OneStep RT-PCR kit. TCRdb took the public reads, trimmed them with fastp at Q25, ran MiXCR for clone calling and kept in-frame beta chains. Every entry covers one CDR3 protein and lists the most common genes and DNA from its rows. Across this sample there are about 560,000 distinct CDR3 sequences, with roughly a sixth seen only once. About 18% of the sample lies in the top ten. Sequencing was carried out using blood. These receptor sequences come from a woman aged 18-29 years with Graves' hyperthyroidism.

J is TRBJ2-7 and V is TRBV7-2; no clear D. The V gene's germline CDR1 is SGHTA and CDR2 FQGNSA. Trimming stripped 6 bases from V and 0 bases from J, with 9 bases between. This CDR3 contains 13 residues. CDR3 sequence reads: CASSQPTSYEQYF. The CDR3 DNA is TGTGCCAGCAGTCAGCCTACCTCCTACGAGCAGTACTTC. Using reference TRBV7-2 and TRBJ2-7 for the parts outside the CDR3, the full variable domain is GAGVSQSPSNKVTEKGKDVELRCDPISGHTALYWYRQSLGQGLEFLIYFQGNSAPDKSGLPSDRFSAERTGGSVSTLTIQRTQQEDSAVYLCASSQPTSYEQYFGPGTRLTVT.

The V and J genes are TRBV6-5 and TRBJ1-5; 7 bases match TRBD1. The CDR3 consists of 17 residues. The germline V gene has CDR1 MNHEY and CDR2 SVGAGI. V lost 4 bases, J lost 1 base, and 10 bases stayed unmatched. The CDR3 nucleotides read TGTGCCAGCAGTTCACAGGGGATGTGGAAGAGCAATCAGCCCCAGCATTTT. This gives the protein CASSSQGMWKSNQPQHF.

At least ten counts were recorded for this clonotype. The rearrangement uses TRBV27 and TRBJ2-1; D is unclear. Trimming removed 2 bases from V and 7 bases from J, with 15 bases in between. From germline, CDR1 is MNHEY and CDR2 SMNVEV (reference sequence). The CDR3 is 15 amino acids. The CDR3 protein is CASSLSRAERNEQFF. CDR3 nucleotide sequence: TGTGCCAGCAGTTTAAGTCGGGCAGAGCGAAATGAGCAGTTCTTC.

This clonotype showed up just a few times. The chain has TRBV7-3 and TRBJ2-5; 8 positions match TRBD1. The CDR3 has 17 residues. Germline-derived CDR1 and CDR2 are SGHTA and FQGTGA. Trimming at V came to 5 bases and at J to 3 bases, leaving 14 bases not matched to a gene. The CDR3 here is CASSPNKDRVKKETQYF. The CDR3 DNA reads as TGTGCCAGCAGCCCCAACAAGGACAGGGTAAAGAAAGAGACCCAGTACTTC.

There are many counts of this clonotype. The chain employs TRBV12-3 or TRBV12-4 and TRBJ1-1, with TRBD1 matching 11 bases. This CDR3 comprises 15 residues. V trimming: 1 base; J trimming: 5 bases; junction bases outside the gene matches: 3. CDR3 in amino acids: CASSLGTGGSTEAFF. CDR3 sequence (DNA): TGTGCCAGCAGTTTAGGGACAGGGGGCAGTACTGAAGCTTTCTTT.

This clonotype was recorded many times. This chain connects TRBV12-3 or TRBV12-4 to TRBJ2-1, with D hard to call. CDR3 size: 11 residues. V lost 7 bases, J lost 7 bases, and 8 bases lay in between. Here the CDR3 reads CASTKENEQFF. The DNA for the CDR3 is TGTGCCAGCACCAAGGAGAATGAGCAGTTCTTC.

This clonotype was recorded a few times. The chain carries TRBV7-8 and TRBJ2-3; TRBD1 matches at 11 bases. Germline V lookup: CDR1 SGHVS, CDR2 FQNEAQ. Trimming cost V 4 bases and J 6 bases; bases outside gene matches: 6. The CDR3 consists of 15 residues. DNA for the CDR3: TGTGCCAGCAGCTGGGACAGGGGGTACGGGGATACGCAGTATTTT. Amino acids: CASSWDRGYGDTQYF. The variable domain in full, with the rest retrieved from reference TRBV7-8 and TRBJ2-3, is GAGVSQSPRYKVAKRGQDVALRCDPISGHVSLFWYQQALGQGPEFLTYFQNEAQLDKSGLPSDRFFAERPEGSVSTLKIQRTQQEDSAVYLCASSWDRGYGDTQYFGPGTRLTVL.

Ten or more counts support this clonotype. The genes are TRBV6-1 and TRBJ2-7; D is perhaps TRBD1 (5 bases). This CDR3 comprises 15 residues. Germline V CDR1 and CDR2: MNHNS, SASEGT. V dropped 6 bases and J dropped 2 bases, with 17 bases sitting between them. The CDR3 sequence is CASSPVGAAPYEQYF. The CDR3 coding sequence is TGTGCCAGCAGCCCCGTTGGGGCAGCGCCCTACGAGCAGTACTTC.

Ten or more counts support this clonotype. CDR3 bases: TGTGCCACCAGCAGAGCGGCAGACAGGGGTGGTTATGAGCAGTTCTTC. Amino acid sequence: CATSRAADRGGYEQFF. V gene TRBV15 combines with J gene TRBJ2-1; 8 positions agree with TRBD1. Trimming at V came to 1 base and at J to 8 bases, leaving 10 bases not matched to a gene. This CDR3 spans 16 amino acids. The V gene's germline CDR1 is LNHNV and CDR2 YYDKDF (reference sequence).

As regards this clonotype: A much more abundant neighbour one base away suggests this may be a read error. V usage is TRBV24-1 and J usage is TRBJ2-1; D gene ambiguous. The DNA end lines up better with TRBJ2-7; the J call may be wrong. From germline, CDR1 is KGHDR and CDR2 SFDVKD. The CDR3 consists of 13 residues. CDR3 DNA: TGTGCCACCAGTGATTTGCCCTACAATGAGCAGTACTTC. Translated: CATSDLPYNEQYF.

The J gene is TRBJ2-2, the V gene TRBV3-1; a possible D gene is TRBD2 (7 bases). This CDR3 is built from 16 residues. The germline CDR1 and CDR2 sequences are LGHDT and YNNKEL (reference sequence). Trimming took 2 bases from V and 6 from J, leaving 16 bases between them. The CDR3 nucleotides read TGTGCCAGCAGCCAACCGGGGGGCTTTAAAGCCGGGGAGCTGTTTTTT. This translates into CASSQPGGFKAGELFF.

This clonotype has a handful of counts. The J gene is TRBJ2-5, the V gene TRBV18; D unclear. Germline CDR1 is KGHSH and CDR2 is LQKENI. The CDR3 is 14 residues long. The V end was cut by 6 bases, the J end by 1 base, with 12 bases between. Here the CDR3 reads CASSLRAGQETQYF. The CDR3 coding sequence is TGTGCCAGCTCCCTCAGAGCAGGCCAAGAGACCCAGTACTTC.

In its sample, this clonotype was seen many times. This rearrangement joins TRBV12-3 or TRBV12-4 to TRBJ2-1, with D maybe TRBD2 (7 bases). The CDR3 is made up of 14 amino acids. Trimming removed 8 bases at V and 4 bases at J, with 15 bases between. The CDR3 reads CASRGGGTYNEQFF. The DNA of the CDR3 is TGTGCCAGCCGTGGGGGGGGCACTTACAATGAGCAGTTCTTC.

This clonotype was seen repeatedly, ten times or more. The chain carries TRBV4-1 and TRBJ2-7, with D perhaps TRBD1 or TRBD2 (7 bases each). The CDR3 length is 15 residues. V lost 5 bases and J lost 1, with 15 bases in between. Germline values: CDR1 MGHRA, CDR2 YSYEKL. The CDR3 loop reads CASSFQGGGSYEQYF. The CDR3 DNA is TGCGCCAGCAGCTTTCAGGGGGGAGGGTCCTACGAGCAGTACTTC.

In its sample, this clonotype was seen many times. The CDR3 region is CSAKTQSNTIYF. CDR3 DNA: TGCAGTGCTAAAACCCAGTCAAACACCATATATTTT. The chain couples TRBV20-1 to TRBJ1-3; D is uncertain. Germline CDR1 reads DFQATT; CDR2 reads SNEGSKA (reference sequence). V dropped 4 bases and J dropped 6 bases, with 10 bases sitting between them. The CDR3 spans 12 residues.

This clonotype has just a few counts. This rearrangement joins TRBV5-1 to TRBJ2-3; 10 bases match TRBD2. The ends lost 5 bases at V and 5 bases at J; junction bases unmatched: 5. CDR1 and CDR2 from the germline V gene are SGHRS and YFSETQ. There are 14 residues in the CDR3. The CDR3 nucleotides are TGCGCCAGCAGGGCTAGCGGGGGTATAGATACGCAGTATTTT. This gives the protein CASRASGGIDTQYF.

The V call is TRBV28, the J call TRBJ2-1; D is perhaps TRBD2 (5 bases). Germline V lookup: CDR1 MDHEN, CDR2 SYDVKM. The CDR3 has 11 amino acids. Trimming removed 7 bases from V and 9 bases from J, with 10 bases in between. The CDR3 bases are TGTGCCAGCACACACCTAGCTGAGCAGTTCTTC. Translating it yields CASTHLAEQFF.

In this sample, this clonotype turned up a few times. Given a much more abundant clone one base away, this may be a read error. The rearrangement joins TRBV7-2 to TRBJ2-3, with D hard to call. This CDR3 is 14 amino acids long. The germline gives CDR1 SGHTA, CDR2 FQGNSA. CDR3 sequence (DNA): TGTGCCAGCAGCCCATCGCACAGCATAGATACGCAGTATTTT. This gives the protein CASSPSHSIDTQYF.

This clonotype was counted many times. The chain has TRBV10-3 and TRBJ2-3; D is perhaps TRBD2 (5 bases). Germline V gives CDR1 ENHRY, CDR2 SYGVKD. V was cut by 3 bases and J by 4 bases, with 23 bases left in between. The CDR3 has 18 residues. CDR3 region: CAISDPTGLDEGADTQYF. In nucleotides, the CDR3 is TGTGCCATCAGTGATCCTACCGGGCTAGACGAGGGTGCAGATACGCAGTATTTT.

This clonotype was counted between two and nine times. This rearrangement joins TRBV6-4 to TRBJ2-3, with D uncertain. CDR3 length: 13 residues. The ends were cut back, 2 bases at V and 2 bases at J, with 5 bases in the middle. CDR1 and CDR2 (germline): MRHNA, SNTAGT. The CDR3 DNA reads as TGTGCCAGCAGTGACCAGAACACAGATACGCAGTATTTT. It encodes CASSDQNTDTQYF.

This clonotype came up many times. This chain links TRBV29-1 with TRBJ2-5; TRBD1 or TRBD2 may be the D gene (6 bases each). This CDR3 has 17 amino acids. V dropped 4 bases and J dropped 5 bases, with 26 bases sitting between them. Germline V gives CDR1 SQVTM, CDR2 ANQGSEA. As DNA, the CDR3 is TGCAGCGTTGGTTATCCCCACCTGGGGGGCGCGTTGGAGACCCAGTACTTC. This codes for CSVGYPHLGGALETQYF.

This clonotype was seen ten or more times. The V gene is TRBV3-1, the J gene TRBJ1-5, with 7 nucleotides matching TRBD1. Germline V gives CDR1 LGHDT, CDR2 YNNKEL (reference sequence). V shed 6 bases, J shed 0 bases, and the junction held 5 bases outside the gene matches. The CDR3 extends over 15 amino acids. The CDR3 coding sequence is TGTGCCAGCAGTTTGGGGACAGCTAGCAATCAGCCCCAGCATTTT. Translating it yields CASSLGTASNQPQHF.

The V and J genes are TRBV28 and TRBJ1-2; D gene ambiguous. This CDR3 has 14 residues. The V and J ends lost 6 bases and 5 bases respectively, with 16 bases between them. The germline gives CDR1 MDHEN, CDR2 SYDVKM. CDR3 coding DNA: TGTGCCAGCAGCGCAGAGAGTGCGCTTTATGGCTACACCTTC. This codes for CASSAESALYGYTF.

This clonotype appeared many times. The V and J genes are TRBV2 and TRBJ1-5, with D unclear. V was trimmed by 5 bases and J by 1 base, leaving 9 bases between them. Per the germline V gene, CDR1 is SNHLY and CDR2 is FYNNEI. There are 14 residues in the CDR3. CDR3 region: CASSRLLSNQPQHF. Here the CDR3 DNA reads TGTGCCAGCAGTAGACTTTTGAGCAATCAGCCCCAGCATTTT. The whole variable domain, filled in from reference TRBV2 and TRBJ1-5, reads EPEVTQTPSHQVTQMGQEVILRCVPISNHLYFYWYRQILGQKVEFLVSFYNNEISEKSEIFDDQFSVERPDGSNFTLKIRSTKLEDSAMYFCASSRLLSNQPQHFGDGTRLSIL.

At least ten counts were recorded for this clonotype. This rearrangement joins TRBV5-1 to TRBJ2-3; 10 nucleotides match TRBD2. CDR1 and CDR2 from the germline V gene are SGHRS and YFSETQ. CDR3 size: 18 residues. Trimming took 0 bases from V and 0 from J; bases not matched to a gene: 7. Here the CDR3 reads CASSLEGLALGSTDTQYF. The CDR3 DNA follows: TGCGCCAGCAGCTTGGAGGGACTAGCGCTCGGTAGCACAGATACGCAGTATTTT.